The rows below give T cell receptor beta chains drawn from one sample of a study of cytomegalovirus exposure and HLA in healthy donors. Assay: immunoSEQ multiplex PCR; the TCRdb copy retains only in-frame clones and omits some. The table shows 98,000 or so clones, with about 76% occurring only once. The sample consisted of PBMCs. These receptors came from a human donor in good health. Both conserved end residues are part of each CDR3. A D gene is named only where the DNA matches it firmly. Size tells how often a clone was seen (once, few, many) or the class of an expanded clone, and some rows leave it out.

v_call: TRBV11-2
clone_size: -
d_call: TRBD2
j_call: TRBJ2-3
cdr3_aa: CASSLELAGRADTQYF
cdr3_nt: TGTGCCAGCAGCTTAGAACTAGCGGGGAGGGCAGATACGCAGTATTTT

v_call: TRBV18
clone_size: -
d_call: -
j_call: TRBJ2-7
cdr3_aa: CASSTIPLTANYEQYF
cdr3_nt: TGTGCCAGCTCGACCATCCCATTGACAGCCAATTACGAGCAGTACTTC

v_call: TRBV7-8
clone_size: -
d_call: -
j_call: TRBJ1-3
cdr3_aa: CASSSTSARERNTIYF
cdr3_nt: TGTGCCAGCAGCTCAACCTCCGCAAGGGAGCGAAACACCATATATTTT

v_call: TRBV5-5
clone_size: -
d_call: -
j_call: TRBJ1-5
cdr3_aa: CASSLTGLSNQPQHF
cdr3_nt: TGTGCCAGCAGCTTAACAGGGCTCAGCAATCAGCCCCAGCATTTT

v_call: TRBV4-2
clone_size: -
d_call: -
j_call: TRBJ2-7
cdr3_aa: CASSQGDNDPSYEQYF
cdr3_nt: TGTGCCAGCAGCCAAGGGGACAACGACCCCTCCTACGAGCAGTACTTC

v_call: TRBV5-1
clone_size: -
d_call: TRBD1
j_call: TRBJ1-2
cdr3_aa: CASSLGTGYGYTF
cdr3_nt: TGCGCCAGCAGCTTAGGGACAGGCTATGGCTACACCTTC

v_call: TRBV13
clone_size: -
d_call: TRBD2
j_call: TRBJ2-2
cdr3_aa: CASNKGEPGLENTGELFF
cdr3_nt: TGTGCCAGCAACAAGGGGGAGCCGGGACTAGAGAACACCGGGGAGCTGTTTTTT

v_call: TRBV29-1
clone_size: -
d_call: TRBD1
j_call: TRBJ1-1
cdr3_aa: CSVSDRVLGTEAFF
cdr3_nt: TGCAGCGTTTCCGACAGGGTGTTGGGCACTGAAGCTTTCTTT

v_call: TRBV13
clone_size: -
d_call: -
j_call: TRBJ1-2
cdr3_aa: CASRFYSNYGYTF
cdr3_nt: TGTGCCAGCAGGTTTTACTCTAACTATGGCTACACCTTC

v_call: TRBV5-5
clone_size: many
d_call: -
j_call: TRBJ2-6
cdr3_aa: CASSLVGEGGANVLTF
cdr3_nt: TGTGCCAGCAGCTTGGTAGGGGAAGGTGGGGCCAACGTCCTGACTTTC

v_call: TRBV5-8
clone_size: -
d_call: -
j_call: TRBJ2-1
cdr3_aa: CASSLSGLSSYNEQFF
cdr3_nt: TGTGCCAGCAGCTTGAGTGGCTTAAGCTCCTACAATGAGCAGTTCTTC

v_call: TRBV2
clone_size: -
d_call: -
j_call: TRBJ1-5
cdr3_aa: CASSEARVGAQHF
cdr3_nt: TGTGCCAGCAGTGAGGCCAGGGTAGGGGCCCAGCATTTT

v_call: TRBV27
clone_size: -
d_call: -
j_call: TRBJ2-1
cdr3_aa: CASSPTSGQSSYNEQFF
cdr3_nt: TGTGCCAGCAGTCCCACTTCCGGACAGAGCTCCTACAATGAGCAGTTCTTC

v_call: TRBV9
clone_size: -
d_call: -
j_call: TRBJ1-2
cdr3_aa: CASSRQQGGDGYTF
cdr3_nt: TGTGCCAGCAGCCGACAACAGGGTGGGGATGGCTACACCTTC

v_call: TRBV14
clone_size: -
d_call: TRBD2
j_call: TRBJ2-3
cdr3_aa: CASSLTSDTQYF
cdr3_nt: TGTGCCAGCAGCCTGACTAGCGATACGCAGTATTTT

v_call: TRBV5-1
clone_size: -
d_call: TRBD2
j_call: TRBJ2-3
cdr3_aa: CASSPRLADWGDTQYF
cdr3_nt: TGCGCCAGCAGCCCAAGACTAGCGGACTGGGGAGATACGCAGTATTTT

v_call: TRBV5-1
clone_size: -
d_call: TRBD2
j_call: TRBJ2-1
cdr3_aa: CASSGGLAGAYNEQFF
cdr3_nt: TGCGCCAGCAGCGGGGGACTAGCGGGGGCCTACAATGAGCAGTTCTTC

v_call: TRBV6-1
clone_size: -
d_call: -
j_call: TRBJ1-2
cdr3_aa: CASSEAPGGYYGYTF
cdr3_nt: TGTGCCAGCAGTGAAGCGCCCGGAGGCTACTATGGCTACACCTTC

v_call: TRBV11-2
clone_size: -
d_call: TRBD1
j_call: TRBJ1-2
cdr3_aa: CASSLDLAGGSYGYTF
cdr3_nt: TGTGCCAGCAGCTTAGATCTCGCAGGGGGCTCCTATGGCTACACCTTC

v_call: TRBV10-3
clone_size: -
d_call: TRBD1
j_call: TRBJ1-1
cdr3_aa: CAIGRQGNTEAFF
cdr3_nt: TGTGCCATCGGACGACAGGGGAACACTGAAGCTTTCTTT

v_call: TRBV5-1
clone_size: few
d_call: TRBD2
j_call: TRBJ2-3
cdr3_aa: CASSLGGGGDTDTQYF
cdr3_nt: TGCGCCAGCAGCTTGGGAGGCGGGGGGGACACAGATACGCAGTATTTT

v_call: TRBV29-1
clone_size: few
d_call: -
j_call: TRBJ2-1
cdr3_aa: CSVEGPSRNEQFF
cdr3_nt: TGCAGCGTTGAAGGTCCTAGCCGCAATGAGCAGTTCTTC

v_call: TRBV15
clone_size: -
d_call: -
j_call: TRBJ1-1
cdr3_aa: CATSRTTGMNTEAFF
cdr3_nt: TGTGCCACCAGCAGAACCACAGGCATGAACACTGAAGCTTTCTTT

v_call: TRBV5-6
clone_size: -
d_call: -
j_call: TRBJ2-1
cdr3_aa: CASSFEGLNEQFF
cdr3_nt: TGTGCCAGCAGCTTCGAGGGATTGAATGAGCAGTTCTTC

v_call: TRBV19
clone_size: -
d_call: TRBD1
j_call: TRBJ2-7
cdr3_aa: CASSPRTGSYEQYF
cdr3_nt: TGTGCCAGTAGTCCCCGGACAGGTTCCTACGAGCAGTACTTC

v_call: TRBV7-2
clone_size: -
d_call: -
j_call: TRBJ1-1
cdr3_aa: CASSLGDRRNTEAFF
cdr3_nt: TGTGCCAGCAGCTTAGGCGACAGGAGGAACACTGAAGCTTTCTTT

v_call: TRBV29-1
clone_size: -
d_call: TRBD1
j_call: TRBJ1-3
cdr3_aa: CSAETGAGNTIYF
cdr3_nt: TGCAGCGCCGAGACAGGGGCTGGGAACACCATATATTTT

v_call: TRBV10-3
clone_size: once
d_call: -
j_call: TRBJ2-7
cdr3_aa: CAISELGALGEQYF
cdr3_nt: TGTGCCATCAGTGAGTTGGGGGCGCTGGGGGAGCAGTACTTC

v_call: TRBV11-2
clone_size: few
d_call: -
j_call: TRBJ1-1
cdr3_aa: CASSLDPSKAEAFF
cdr3_nt: TGTGCCAGCAGCTTAGACCCCAGTAAAGCTGAAGCTTTCTTT

v_call: TRBV27
clone_size: -
d_call: TRBD1
j_call: TRBJ1-2
cdr3_aa: CASSATNRGRGYPF
cdr3_nt: TGTGCCAGCAGTGCTACTAACAGGGGGCGTGGCTACCCCTTC

v_call: TRBV25-1
clone_size: few
d_call: -
j_call: TRBJ1-4
cdr3_aa: CASSGDEGGLFF
cdr3_nt: TGTGCCAGCAGTGGGGATGAGGGAGGCCTGTTTTTT

v_call: TRBV6-5
clone_size: -
d_call: TRBD1
j_call: TRBJ1-1
cdr3_aa: CASSRDSSITEAFF
cdr3_nt: TGTGCCAGCAGCAGGGACAGTTCTATTACTGAAGCTTTCTTT

v_call: TRBV29-1
clone_size: many
d_call: TRBD2
j_call: TRBJ2-2
cdr3_aa: CSVEGGRNRELFF
cdr3_nt: TGCAGCGTTGAGGGCGGGAGAAATCGGGAGCTGTTTTTT

v_call: TRBV25-1
clone_size: -
d_call: -
j_call: TRBJ1-2
cdr3_aa: CASREGGLYGYTF
cdr3_nt: TGTGCCAGCAGGGAGGGGGGGCTTTATGGCTACACCTTC

v_call: TRBV19
clone_size: few
d_call: -
j_call: TRBJ1-5
cdr3_aa: CASSPTGSNQPQHF
cdr3_nt: TGTGCCAGTAGTCCGACAGGTAGCAATCAGCCCCAGCATTTT

v_call: TRBV14
clone_size: once
d_call: TRBD2
j_call: TRBJ2-2
cdr3_aa: CASSQEGGRSGELFF
cdr3_nt: TGTGCCAGCAGCCAAGAAGGCGGGAGATCCGGGGAGCTGTTTTTT

v_call: TRBV5-1
clone_size: -
d_call: TRBD1
j_call: TRBJ2-3
cdr3_aa: CASRRDSHAADTQYF
cdr3_nt: TGCGCCAGCAGAAGGGACAGCCATGCGGCAGATACGCAGTATTTT

v_call: TRBV7-9
clone_size: -
d_call: TRBD2
j_call: TRBJ2-1
cdr3_aa: CASSLGRASGRGSDEQFF
cdr3_nt: TGTGCCAGCAGCTTAGGGCGGGCTAGCGGGAGGGGTTCAGATGAGCAGTTCTTC

v_call: TRBV5-4
clone_size: -
d_call: TRBD2
j_call: TRBJ2-2
cdr3_aa: CASSLELAGPNTGELFF
cdr3_nt: TGTGCCAGCAGCTTGGAACTAGCGGGACCAAACACCGGGGAGCTGTTTTTT

v_call: TRBV2
clone_size: -
d_call: TRBD2
j_call: TRBJ2-3
cdr3_aa: CASIRMASGADTQYF
cdr3_nt: TGTGCCAGCATTCGAATGGCTAGCGGGGCAGATACGCAGTATTTT

v_call: TRBV6-5
clone_size: -
d_call: TRBD2
j_call: TRBJ2-1
cdr3_aa: CASSYSTGAGGNEQFF
cdr3_nt: TGTGCCAGCAGTTACTCTACGGGGGCGGGGGGGAATGAGCAGTTCTTC

v_call: TRBV19
clone_size: -
d_call: -
j_call: TRBJ1-5
cdr3_aa: CASSTSRKTQPQHF
cdr3_nt: TGTGCCAGTAGTACTAGCCGCAAGACTCAGCCCCAGCATTTT

v_call: TRBV5-4
clone_size: -
d_call: -
j_call: TRBJ1-1
cdr3_aa: CASSPDRGGNTEAFF
cdr3_nt: TGTGCCAGCAGCCCCGACCGGGGAGGGAACACTGAAGCTTTCTTT

v_call: TRBV19
clone_size: -
d_call: TRBD1
j_call: TRBJ1-6
cdr3_aa: CASSRGQGANNSPLHF
cdr3_nt: TGTGCCAGTAGCAGGGGACAGGGGGCGAATAATTCACCCCTCCACTTT

v_call: TRBV7-8
clone_size: once
d_call: TRBD2
j_call: TRBJ2-3
cdr3_aa: CASSFIAGVTDTQYF
cdr3_nt: TGTGCCAGCAGCTTTATAGCGGGGGTTACAGATACGCAGTATTTT

v_call: TRBV10-2
clone_size: -
d_call: -
j_call: TRBJ2-3
cdr3_aa: CASSDSGDRGADTQYF
cdr3_nt: TGCGCCAGCAGTGATTCGGGGGATCGAGGGGCAGATACGCAGTATTTT

v_call: TRBV5-1
clone_size: -
d_call: TRBD1
j_call: TRBJ2-2
cdr3_aa: CASSSRIIGTGGFGELFF
cdr3_nt: TGCGCCAGCAGCTCACGAATCATCGGGACAGGGGGCTTCGGGGAGCTGTTTTTT

v_call: TRBV10-2
clone_size: -
d_call: -
j_call: TRBJ2-7
cdr3_aa: CASSESTRRTYEQYF
cdr3_nt: TGCGCCAGCAGTGAGTCGACGCGGAGAACCTACGAGCAGTACTTC

v_call: TRBV7-2
clone_size: -
d_call: -
j_call: TRBJ1-3
cdr3_aa: CASSPSGNTIYF
cdr3_nt: TGTGCCAGCAGCCCGAGTGGAAACACCATATATTTT

v_call: TRBV19
clone_size: -
d_call: TRBD2
j_call: TRBJ2-7
cdr3_aa: CASSIILAGGGEQYF
cdr3_nt: TGTGCCAGTAGTATTATACTAGCGGGAGGTGGCGAGCAGTACTTC

v_call: TRBV19
clone_size: -
d_call: TRBD2
j_call: TRBJ2-2
cdr3_aa: CASSPRGGSNTGELFF
cdr3_nt: TGTGCCAGTAGTCCCCGCGGGGGGTCGAACACCGGGGAGCTGTTTTTT

v_call: TRBV5-1
clone_size: -
d_call: -
j_call: TRBJ1-5
cdr3_aa: CASSLGTLGQNNQPRHF
cdr3_nt: TGCGCCAGCAGCTTGGGCACCTTGGGACAAAACAATCAGCCTCGGCATTTT

v_call: TRBV9
clone_size: -
d_call: TRBD2
j_call: TRBJ2-1
cdr3_aa: CASSVETSGWGEQFF
cdr3_nt: TGTGCCAGCAGCGTAGAAACTAGCGGGTGGGGTGAGCAGTTCTTC

v_call: TRBV2
clone_size: -
d_call: -
j_call: TRBJ2-7
cdr3_aa: CASSLGGGDEQYF
cdr3_nt: TGTGCCAGCAGTCTCGGCGGGGGCGACGAGCAGTACTTC

v_call: TRBV9
clone_size: -
d_call: TRBD2
j_call: TRBJ2-3
cdr3_aa: CASSALAGAGDTQYF
cdr3_nt: TGTGCCAGCAGCGCCTTAGCGGGGGCGGGAGATACGCAGTATTTT